The clone carrying this T cell receptor (beta chain) was found many times. What it binds is not known. Unique molecular identifiers featured in how the TCRbeta library was prepared. Each CDR3 protein gets one entry after TCRdb re-called the PCR reads with MiXCR. Seen here are 250,000 or so distinct CDR3 sequences, roughly a quarter observed once, and the top ten hold about 4.8%. Germline CDR1 MGHRA, CDR2 YSYEKL. The length of the CDR3 is 16 residues. V lost 3 bases and J lost 7; bases outside the gene matches: 10. The record originates from a study of T-cell reconstitution after alpha-beta-depleted transplantation in children. Study-level points and caveats: Where alpha-beta T cells came from about two months after transplant was reportedly several hundred expanded graft clones. The authors attributed T-cell counts and diversity one year after transplant mostly to newly produced T cells.

Here the sequenced sample was PBMCs, mostly from graft donor cells, taken 360 days after TCRalphabeta/CD19-depleted stem cell transplant. The chain has TRBV4-1 and TRBJ2-1, with TRBD2 matching over 9 bases. This TCR derives from a female patient between 2 and 15 years old who had a stem cell transplant for congenital amegakaryocytic thrombocytopenia, so the T cells may come from the graft donor. The CDR3 loop reads CASSHYLAGDQNEQFF. Written as DNA, the CDR3 is TGCGCCAGCAGCCATTACTTAGCGGGAGACCAAAATGAGCAGTTCTTC.